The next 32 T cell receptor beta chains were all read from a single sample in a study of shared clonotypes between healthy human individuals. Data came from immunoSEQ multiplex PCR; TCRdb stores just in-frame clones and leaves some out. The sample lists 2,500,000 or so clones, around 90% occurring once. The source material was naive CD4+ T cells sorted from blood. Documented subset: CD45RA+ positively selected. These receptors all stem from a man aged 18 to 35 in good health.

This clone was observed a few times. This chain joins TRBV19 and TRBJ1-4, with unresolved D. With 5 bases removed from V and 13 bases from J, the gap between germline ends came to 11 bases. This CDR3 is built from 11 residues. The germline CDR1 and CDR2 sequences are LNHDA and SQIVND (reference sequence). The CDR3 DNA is TGTGCCAGTAGTGGGCAGGCCCGACTGTTTTTT. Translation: CASSGQARLFF.

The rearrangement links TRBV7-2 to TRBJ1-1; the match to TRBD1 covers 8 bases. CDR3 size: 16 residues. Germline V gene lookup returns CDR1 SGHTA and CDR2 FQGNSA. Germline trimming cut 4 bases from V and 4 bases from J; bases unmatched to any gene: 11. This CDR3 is CASSSSGGTGLTEAFF. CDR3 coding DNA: TGTGCCAGCAGCTCCAGCGGGGGGACAGGTCTCACTGAAGCTTTCTTT.

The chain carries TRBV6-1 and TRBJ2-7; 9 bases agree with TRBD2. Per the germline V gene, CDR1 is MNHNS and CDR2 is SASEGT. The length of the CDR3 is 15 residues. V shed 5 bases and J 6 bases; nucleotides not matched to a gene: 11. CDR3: CASSTLLAGSLEQYF. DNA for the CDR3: TGTGCCAGCAGTACCCTCCTAGCGGGAAGTCTCGAGCAGTACTTC.

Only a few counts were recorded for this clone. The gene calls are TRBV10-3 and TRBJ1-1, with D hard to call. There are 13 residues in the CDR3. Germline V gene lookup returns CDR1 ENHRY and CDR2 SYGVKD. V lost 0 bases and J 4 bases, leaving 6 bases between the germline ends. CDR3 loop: CAISESPGTEAFF. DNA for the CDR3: TGTGCCATCAGTGAGTCGCCGGGCACTGAAGCTTTCTTT.

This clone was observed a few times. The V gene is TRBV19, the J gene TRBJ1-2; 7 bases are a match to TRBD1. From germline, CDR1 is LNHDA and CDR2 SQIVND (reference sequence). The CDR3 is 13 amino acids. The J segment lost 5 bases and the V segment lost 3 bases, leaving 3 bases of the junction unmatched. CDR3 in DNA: TGTGCCAGTAGTATTGGGGACAGATATGGCTACACCTTC. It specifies CASSIGDRYGYTF.

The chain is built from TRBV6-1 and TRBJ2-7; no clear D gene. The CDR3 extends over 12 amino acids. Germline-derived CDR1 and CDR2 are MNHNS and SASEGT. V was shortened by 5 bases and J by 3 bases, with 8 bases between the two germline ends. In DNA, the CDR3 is TGTGCCAGCAGTTGGGCCATCTACGAGCAGTACTTC. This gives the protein CASSWAIYEQYF.

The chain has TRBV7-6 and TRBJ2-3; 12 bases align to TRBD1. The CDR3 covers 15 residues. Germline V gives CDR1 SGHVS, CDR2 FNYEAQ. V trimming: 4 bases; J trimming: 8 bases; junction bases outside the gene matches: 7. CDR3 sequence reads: CASSSGTGGVGTQYF. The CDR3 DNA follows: TGTGCCAGCAGCTCGGGGACAGGGGGCGTCGGTACGCAGTATTTT.

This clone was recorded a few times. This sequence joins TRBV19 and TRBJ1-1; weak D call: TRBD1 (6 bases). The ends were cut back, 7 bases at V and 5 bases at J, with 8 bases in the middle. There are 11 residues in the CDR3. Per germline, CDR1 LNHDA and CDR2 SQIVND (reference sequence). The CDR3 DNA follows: TGTGCCAGTATAGGGGGGACTGAAGCTTTCTTT. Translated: CASIGGTEAFF.

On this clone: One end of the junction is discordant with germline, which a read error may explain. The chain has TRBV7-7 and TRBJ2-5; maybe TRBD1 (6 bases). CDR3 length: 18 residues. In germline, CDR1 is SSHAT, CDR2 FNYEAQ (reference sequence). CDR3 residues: CASSLGLQGAPSGETQYF. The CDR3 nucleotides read TGTGCTAGCAGCTTAGGGTTACAGGGTGCCCCTTCGGGTGAGACCCAGTACTTC. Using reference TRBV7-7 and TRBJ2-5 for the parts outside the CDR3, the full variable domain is GAGVSQSPRYKVTKRGQDVTLRCDPISSHATLYWYQQALGQGPEFLTYFNYEAQPDKSGLPSDRFSAERPEGSISTLTIQRTEQRDSAMYRCASSLGLQGAPSGETQYFGPGTRLLVL.

CDR3: CASSQQMTNEKLFF. DNA for the CDR3: TGTGCCAGCAGTCAACAGATGACTAATGAAAAACTGTTTTTT. This chain links TRBV6-6 with TRBJ1-4; no clear D. Germline V CDR1 and CDR2: MNHNY, SVGAGI (reference sequence). This CDR3 is built from 14 residues. V lost 5 bases and J 2 bases, leaving 9 bases between the germline ends.

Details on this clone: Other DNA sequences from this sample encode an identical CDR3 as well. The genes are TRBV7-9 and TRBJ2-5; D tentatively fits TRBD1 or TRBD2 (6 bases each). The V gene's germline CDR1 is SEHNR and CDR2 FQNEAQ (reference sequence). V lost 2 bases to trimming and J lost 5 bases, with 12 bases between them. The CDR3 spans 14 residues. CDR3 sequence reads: CASSLLGGLETQYF. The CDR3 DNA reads TGTGCCAGCAGCTTATTAGGGGGGCTGGAGACCCAGTACTTC.

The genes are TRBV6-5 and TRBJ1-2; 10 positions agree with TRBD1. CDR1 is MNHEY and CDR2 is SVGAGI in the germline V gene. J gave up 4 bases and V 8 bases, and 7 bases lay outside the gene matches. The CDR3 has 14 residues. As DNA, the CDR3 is TGTGCCAGCGGCCTGGGACAGGGGACCTATGGCTACACCTTC. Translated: CASGLGQGTYGYTF.

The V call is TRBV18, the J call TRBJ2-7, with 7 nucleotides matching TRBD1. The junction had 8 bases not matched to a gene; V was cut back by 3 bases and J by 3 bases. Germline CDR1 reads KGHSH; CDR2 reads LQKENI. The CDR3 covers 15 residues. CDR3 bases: TGTGCCAGCTCACCTCCGGGACAGCATCACTACGAGCAGTACTTC. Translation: CASSPPGQHHYEQYF.

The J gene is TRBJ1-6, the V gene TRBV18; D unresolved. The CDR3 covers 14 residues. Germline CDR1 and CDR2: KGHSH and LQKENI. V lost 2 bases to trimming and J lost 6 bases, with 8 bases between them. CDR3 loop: CASSPAGSNSPLHF. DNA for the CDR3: TGTGCCAGCTCACCAGCGGGTAGTAATTCACCCCTCCACTTT.

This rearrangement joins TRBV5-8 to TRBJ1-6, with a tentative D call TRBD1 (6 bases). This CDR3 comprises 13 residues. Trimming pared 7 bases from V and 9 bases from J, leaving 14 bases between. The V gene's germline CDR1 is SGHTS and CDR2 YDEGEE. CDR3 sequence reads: CASALARGSPLHF. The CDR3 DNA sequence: TGTGCCAGCGCTCTCGCCAGGGGTTCACCCCTCCACTTT. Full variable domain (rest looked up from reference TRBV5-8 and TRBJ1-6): EAGVTQSPTHLIKTRGQQATLRCSPISGHTSVYWYQQALGLGLQFLLWYDEGEERNRGNFPPRFSGRQFPNYSSELNVNALELEDSALYLCASALARGSPLHFGNGTRLTVT.

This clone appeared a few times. In DNA form, the CDR3 reads TGTGCCAGCAGCTTAGCGGCGGGAGGCTCCAATGAGCAGTTCTTC. Protein sequence: CASSLAAGGSNEQFF. The chain uses TRBV7-2 and TRBJ2-1; 8 bases agree with TRBD2. CDR3 length: 15 amino acids. Germline lookup yields CDR1 SGHTA and CDR2 FQGNSA. The junction had 4 bases not matched to a gene; V was cut back by 0 bases and J by 6 bases.

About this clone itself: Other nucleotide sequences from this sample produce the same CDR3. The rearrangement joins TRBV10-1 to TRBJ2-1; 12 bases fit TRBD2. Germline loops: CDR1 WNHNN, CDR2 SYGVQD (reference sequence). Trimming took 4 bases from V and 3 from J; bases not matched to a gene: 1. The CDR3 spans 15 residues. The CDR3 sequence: CASSGGLAGYNEQFF. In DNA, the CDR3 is TGCGCCAGCAGTGGGGGACTAGCGGGCTACAATGAGCAGTTCTTC.

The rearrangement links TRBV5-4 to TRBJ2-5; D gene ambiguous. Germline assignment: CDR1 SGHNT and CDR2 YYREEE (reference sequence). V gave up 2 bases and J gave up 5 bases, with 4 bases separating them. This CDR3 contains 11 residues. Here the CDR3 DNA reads TGTGCCAGCAGCTTCAGGGAGACCCAGTACTTC. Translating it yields CASSFRETQYF.

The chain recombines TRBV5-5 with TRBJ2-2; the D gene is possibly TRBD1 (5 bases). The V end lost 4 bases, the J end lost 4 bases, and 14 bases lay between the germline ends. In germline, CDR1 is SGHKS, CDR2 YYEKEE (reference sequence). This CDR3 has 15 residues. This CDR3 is CASSLGPAGTGELFF. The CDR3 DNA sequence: TGTGCCAGCAGCCTGGGGCCCGCCGGCACCGGGGAGCTGTTTTTT. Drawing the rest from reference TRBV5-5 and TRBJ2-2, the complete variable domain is DAGVTQSPTHLIKTRGQQVTLRCSPISGHKSVSWYQQVLGQGPQFIFQYYEKEERGRGNFPDRFSARQFPNYSSELNVNALLLGDSALYLCASSLGPAGTGELFFGEGSRLTVL.

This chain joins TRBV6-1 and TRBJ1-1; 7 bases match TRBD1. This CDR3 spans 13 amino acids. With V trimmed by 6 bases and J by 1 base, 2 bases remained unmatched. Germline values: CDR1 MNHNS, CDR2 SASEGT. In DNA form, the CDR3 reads TGTGCCAGCAGACAGGGGACGAACACTGAAGCTTTCTTT. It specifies CASRQGTNTEAFF.

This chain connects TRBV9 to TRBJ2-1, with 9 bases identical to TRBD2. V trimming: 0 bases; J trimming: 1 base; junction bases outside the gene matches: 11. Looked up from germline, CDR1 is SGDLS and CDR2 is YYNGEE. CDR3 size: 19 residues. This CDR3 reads CASSVEMGSGGYSYNEQFF. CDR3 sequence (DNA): TGTGCCAGCAGCGTAGAAATGGGTAGCGGGGGATATTCCTACAATGAGCAGTTCTTC.

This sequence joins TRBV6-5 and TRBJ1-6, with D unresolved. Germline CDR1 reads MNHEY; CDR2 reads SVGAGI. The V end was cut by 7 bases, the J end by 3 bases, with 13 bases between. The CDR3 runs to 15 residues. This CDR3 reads CASTSRRIYNSPLHF. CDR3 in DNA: TGTGCCAGCACGAGCCGCAGAATCTATAATTCACCCCTCCACTTT.

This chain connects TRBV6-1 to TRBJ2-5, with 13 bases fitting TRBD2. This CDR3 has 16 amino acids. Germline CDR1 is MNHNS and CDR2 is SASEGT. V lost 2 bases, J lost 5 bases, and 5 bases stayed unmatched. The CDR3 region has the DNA TGTGCCAGCAGTGAAACTAGCGGGAGGGTGTGGGAGACCCAGTACTTC. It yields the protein CASSETSGRVWETQYF.

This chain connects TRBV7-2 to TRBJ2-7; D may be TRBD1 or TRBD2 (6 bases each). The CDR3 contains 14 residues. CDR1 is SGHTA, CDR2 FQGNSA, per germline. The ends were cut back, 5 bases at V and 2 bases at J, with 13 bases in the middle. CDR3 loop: CASSQVGGPYEQYF. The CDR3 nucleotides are TGTGCCAGCAGCCAAGTGGGGGGCCCCTACGAGCAGTACTTC. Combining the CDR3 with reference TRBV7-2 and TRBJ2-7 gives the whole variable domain GAGVSQSPSNKVTEKGKDVELRCDPISGHTALYWYRQSLGQGLEFLIYFQGNSAPDKSGLPSDRFSAERTGGSVSTLTIQRTQQEDSAVYLCASSQVGGPYEQYFGPGTRLTVT.

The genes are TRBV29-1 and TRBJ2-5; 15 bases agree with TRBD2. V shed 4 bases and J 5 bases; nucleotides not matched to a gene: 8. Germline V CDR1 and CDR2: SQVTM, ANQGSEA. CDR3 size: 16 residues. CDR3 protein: CSVARTSGGAGETQYF. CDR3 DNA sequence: TGCAGCGTTGCTCGGACTAGCGGGGGGGCAGGGGAGACCCAGTACTTC.

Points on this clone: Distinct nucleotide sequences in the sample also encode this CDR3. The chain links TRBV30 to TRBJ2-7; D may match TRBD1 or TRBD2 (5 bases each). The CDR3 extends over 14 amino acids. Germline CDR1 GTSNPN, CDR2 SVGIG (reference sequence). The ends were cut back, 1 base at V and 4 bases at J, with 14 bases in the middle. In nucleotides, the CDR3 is TGTGCCTGGAGTGCAGGGACCGGCCCTTACGAGCAGTACTTC. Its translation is CAWSAGTGPYEQYF. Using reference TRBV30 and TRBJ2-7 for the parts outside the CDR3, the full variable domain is SQTIHQWPATLVQPVGSPLSLECTVEGTSNPNLYWYRQAAGRGLQLLFYSVGIGQISSEVPQNLSASRPQDRQFILSSKKLLLSDSGFYLCAWSAGTGPYEQYFGPGTRLTVT.

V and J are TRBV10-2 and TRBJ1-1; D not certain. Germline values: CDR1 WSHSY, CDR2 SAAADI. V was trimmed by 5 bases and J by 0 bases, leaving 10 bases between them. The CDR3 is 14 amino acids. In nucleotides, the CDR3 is TGCGCCAGCAGTTCAGGAGTCATGAACACTGAAGCTTTCTTT. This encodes CASSSGVMNTEAFF.

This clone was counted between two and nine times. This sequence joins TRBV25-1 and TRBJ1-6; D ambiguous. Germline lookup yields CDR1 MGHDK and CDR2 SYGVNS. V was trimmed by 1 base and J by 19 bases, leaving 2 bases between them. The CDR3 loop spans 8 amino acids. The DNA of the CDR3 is TGTGCCAGCAGTGAATTACACTTT. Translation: CASSELHF.

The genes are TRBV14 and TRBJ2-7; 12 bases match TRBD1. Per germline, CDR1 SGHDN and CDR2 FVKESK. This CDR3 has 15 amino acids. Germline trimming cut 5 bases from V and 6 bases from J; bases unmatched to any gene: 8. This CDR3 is CASSTGTGGLREQYF. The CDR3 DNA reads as TGTGCCAGCAGCACCGGGACAGGGGGCCTTCGCGAGCAGTACTTC.

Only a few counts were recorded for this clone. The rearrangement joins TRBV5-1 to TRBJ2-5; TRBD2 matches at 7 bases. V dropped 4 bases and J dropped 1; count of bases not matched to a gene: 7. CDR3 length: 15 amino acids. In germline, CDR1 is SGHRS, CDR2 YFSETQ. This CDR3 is CASSVRGSVQETQYF. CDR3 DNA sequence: TGCGCCAGCAGCGTGCGGGGGAGCGTCCAAGAGACCCAGTACTTC.

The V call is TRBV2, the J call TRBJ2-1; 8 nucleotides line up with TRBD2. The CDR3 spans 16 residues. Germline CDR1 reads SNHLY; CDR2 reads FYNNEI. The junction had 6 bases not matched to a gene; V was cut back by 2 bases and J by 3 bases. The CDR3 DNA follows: TGTGCCAGCAGTGAACTTCGGCGGGAGGACTACAATGAGCAGTTCTTC. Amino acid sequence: CASSELRREDYNEQFF.

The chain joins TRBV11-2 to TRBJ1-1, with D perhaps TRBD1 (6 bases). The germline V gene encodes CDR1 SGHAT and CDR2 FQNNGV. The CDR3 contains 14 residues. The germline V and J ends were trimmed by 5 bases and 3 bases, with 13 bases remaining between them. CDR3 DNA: TGTGCCAGCAGCACACAACAGGGCCACACTGAAGCTTTCTTT. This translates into CASSTQQGHTEAFF.